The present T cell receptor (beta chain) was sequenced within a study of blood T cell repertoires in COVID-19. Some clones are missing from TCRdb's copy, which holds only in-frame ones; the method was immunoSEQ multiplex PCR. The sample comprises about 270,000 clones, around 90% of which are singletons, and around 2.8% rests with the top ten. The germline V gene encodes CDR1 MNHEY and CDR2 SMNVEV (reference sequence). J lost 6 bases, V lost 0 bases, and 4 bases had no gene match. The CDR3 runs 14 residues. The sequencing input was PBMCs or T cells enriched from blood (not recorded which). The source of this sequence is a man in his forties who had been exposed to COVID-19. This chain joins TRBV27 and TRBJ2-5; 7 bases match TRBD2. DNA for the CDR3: TGTGCCAGCAGTTTATCGGGAGGGGTGCAGACCCAGTACTTC. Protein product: CASSLSGGVQTQYF.